This passage covers 14 T cell receptor beta chains from one sample sequenced in a study of blood T cell repertoires in COVID-19. Sequenced by immunoSEQ multiplex PCR; TCRdb stores in-frame clones only, minus some. Among 200,000 to 300,000 clones, 82% were seen once, and the ten largest hold about an eighth. The sample consisted of peripheral blood. The receptors here all came from an older woman with active or convalescent COVID-19.

CDR3 region: CASTGMGSYTF. The CDR3 nucleotides are TGTGCCAGCACAGGGATGGGAAGCTACACCTTC. The chain couples TRBV6-6 to TRBJ1-2; the D gene is possibly TRBD1 (5 bases). The CDR3 length is 11 residues. Germline-derived CDR1 and CDR2 are MNHNY and SVGAGI (reference sequence). Trimming removed 7 bases from V and 9 bases from J, with 12 bases in between.

Only one count was recorded for this clone. The chain links TRBV28 to TRBJ2-3; TRBD2 is a possible D gene (6 bases). In germline, CDR1 is MDHEN, CDR2 SYDVKM. CDR3 length: 15 residues. V was trimmed by 4 bases and J by 4 bases, leaving 15 bases between them. CDR3 nucleotides: TGTGCCAGCAGTTCCCCTGGGCGGGACTCAGATACGCAGTATTTT. Encoded protein: CASSSPGRDSDTQYF.

This clone has just one count. The chain recombines TRBV30 with TRBJ2-1; 8 nucleotides agree with TRBD1. V was clipped by 4 bases and J by 8 bases; unmatched bases: 10. The CDR3 spans 14 residues. Germline-derived CDR1 and CDR2 are GTSNPN and SVGIG (reference sequence). CDR3 residues: CAWKSGQGKYEQFF. The CDR3 nucleotides read TGTGCCTGGAAGTCCGGACAGGGCAAGTATGAGCAGTTCTTC.

The chain links TRBV14 to TRBJ2-1, with a tentative D call TRBD2 (6 bases). Germline assignment: CDR1 SGHDN and CDR2 FVKESK. Trimming removed 0 bases at V and 9 bases at J, with 9 bases between. The CDR3 is 13 residues long. Here the CDR3 reads CASSQDLGGEQFF. The CDR3 DNA is TGTGCCAGCAGCCAAGATTTGGGGGGTGAGCAGTTCTTC. The full variable domain, with the rest looked up from reference TRBV14 and TRBJ2-1, is EAGVTQFPSHSVIEKGQTVTLRCDPISGHDNLYWYRRVMGKEIKFLLHFVKESKQDESGMPNNRFLAERTGGTYSTLKVQPAELEDSGVYFCASSQDLGGEQFFGPGTRLTVL.

V is TRBV3-1 (or the pseudogene TRBV3-2) and J is TRBJ2-1, with TRBD2 identical over 8 bases. V trimming: 1 base; J trimming: 7 bases; junction bases outside the gene matches: 6. The CDR3 has 15 amino acids. Germline assignment: CDR1 LGHDT and CDR2 YNNKEL (reference sequence). In nucleotides, the CDR3 is TGTGCCAGCAGCCAAGCGGGGGGGGCCGGAAATGAGCAGTTCTTC. This codes for CASSQAGGAGNEQFF.

The chain is built from TRBV21-1 and TRBJ2-7; the tabulated D call, TRBD1, remains unverified against the DNA. TRBV21-1 is shown as a pseudogene. This CDR3 has 17 residues. The CDR3 loop is CASSKNEGQSLSYEQYF. The CDR3 DNA reads as TGTGCCAGCAGCAAAAACGAGGGACAAAGCCTTTCCTACGAGCAGTACTTC.

Comment on this clone: Additional DNA sequences in this sample encode the identical CDR3. This chain joins TRBV6-1 and TRBJ1-6; possibly TRBD1 for D (5 bases). The V gene's germline CDR1 is MNHNS and CDR2 SASEGT. V lost 3 bases and J 7 bases, leaving 10 bases between the germline ends. This CDR3 spans 14 amino acids. The CDR3 nucleotides read TGTGCCAGCAGTGAGGTCCGGGGGAATTCACCCCTCCACTTT. Translation gives CASSEVRGNSPLHF.

This clone appeared a single time. V usage is TRBV24-1 and J usage is TRBJ2-3; D is perhaps TRBD2 (5 bases). Germline CDR1 KGHDR, CDR2 SFDVKD. CDR3 length: 12 residues. Trimming took off 5 bases at V and 4 bases at J, with 6 bases between the two ends. Written as DNA, the CDR3 is TGTGCCACCAGTGCGGGGTCAGATACGCAGTATTTT. It yields the protein CATSAGSDTQYF.

The V call is TRBV7-6, the J call TRBJ1-2; tentatively, D is TRBD1 (6 bases). This CDR3 has 15 residues. Trimming removed 1 base at V and 2 bases at J, with 11 bases between. Germline loops: CDR1 SGHVS, CDR2 FNYEAQ. CDR3 sequence: CASSLGPGENYGYTF. Written as DNA, the CDR3 is TGTGCCAGCAGCTTAGGCCCAGGGGAGAACTATGGCTACACCTTC.

V gene TRBV10-3 combines with J gene TRBJ2-1; TRBD1 matches at 9 bases. Trimming at V came to 5 bases and at J to 7 bases, leaving 9 bases not matched to a gene. The CDR3 loop spans 15 amino acids. Germline V gives CDR1 ENHRY, CDR2 SYGVKD. The chain's CDR3 is CAISNAGQGFNEQFF. CDR3 nucleotides: TGTGCCATCAGTAACGCGGGACAGGGTTTTAATGAGCAGTTCTTC.

The CDR3 here is CASSMGQSRNEQFF. The CDR3 DNA follows: TGTGCCAGTAGTATGGGACAGAGTCGCAATGAGCAGTTCTTC. The genes are TRBV19 and TRBJ2-1, with 7 bases that match TRBD1. Germline V gives CDR1 LNHDA, CDR2 SQIVND (reference sequence). CDR3 length equals 14 residues. The trim removed 3 bases at V and 6 bases at J, leaving 5 bases unmatched.

The CDR3 sequence: CASSPTSGGPLSTDTQYF. CDR3 nucleotides: TGTGCCAGCAGCCCGACTAGCGGGGGCCCCCTTAGCACAGATACGCAGTATTTT. The chain recombines TRBV3-1 (or the pseudogene TRBV3-2) with TRBJ2-3; 12 bases are a match to TRBD2. The CDR3 runs 18 residues. V lost 4 bases and J lost 0; bases outside the gene matches: 8. Germline CDR1 is LGHDT and CDR2 is YNNKEL (reference sequence).

The rearrangement joins TRBV7-2 to TRBJ1-5; D call uncertain. The CDR3 is 14 amino acids. Looked up from germline, CDR1 is SGHTA and CDR2 is FQGNSA. The V gene lost 1 base and the J gene lost 2 bases, with 6 bases spanning the gap. The CDR3 loop reads CASSLVGGNQPQHF. DNA for the CDR3: TGTGCCAGCAGCTTAGTCGGGGGCAATCAGCCCCAGCATTTT.

The chain combines TRBV4-1 with TRBJ2-2; weak D call: TRBD1 (6 bases). The CDR3 contains 14 residues. The V gene's germline CDR1 is MGHRA and CDR2 YSYEKL. V lost 0 bases to trimming and J lost 5 bases, with 7 bases between them. The CDR3 spells CASSQEQGTGELFF. Written as DNA, the CDR3 is TGCGCCAGCAGCCAAGAACAGGGAACCGGGGAGCTGTTTTTT.